A selection of T cell receptor beta chains follows, all from one sample in a study of identical twins. TCRdb used MiXCR to reprocess the 5' RACE reads, holding one entry per CDR3 protein. The sample lists approximately 250,000 distinct CDR3 sequences, 5.5% to 7.5% occurring once. The data were also submitted as part of a second study, on T cells expressing NK-cell markers.

The sequenced sample was CD8+ T cells sorted from blood. Receptor source: a woman aged 18-35 years in good health. The CDR3 runs from the conserved cysteine through the conserved F or W. Fields, in order: clone size, V gene, J gene, D gene, CDR3 DNA, CDR3 protein. A D gene is named only where the DNA matches it firmly. Rows may omit the clone size; those that give it use once, few, many or a size class.

NA	TRBV4-3	TRBJ1-2	NA	TGCGCCAGCAGCCAAGATCATTGGTATGGCTACACCTTC	CASSQDHWYGYTF
NA	TRBV12-3/TRBV12-4	TRBJ2-5	NA	TGTGCCAGCAGCCCGAGGGGGGGCGCATTGCAAGAGACCCAGTACTTC	CASSPRGGALQETQYF
NA	TRBV12-3/TRBV12-4	TRBJ2-2	NA	TGTGCCAGCAGTCAATCAACGGGAGAATATACCGGGGAGCTGTTTTTT	CASSQSTGEYTGELFF
few	TRBV20-1	TRBJ2-5	TRBD2	TGCAGTGCCAGTTGGGGGGGAGATCTTCTCCAAGAGACCCAGTACTTC	CSASWGGDLLQETQYF
many	TRBV12-3/TRBV12-4	TRBJ1-2	NA	TGTGCCAGCAGTCCCGGGACGGCATACTATGGCTACACCTTC	CASSPGTAYYGYTF
few	TRBV10-2	TRBJ2-7	NA	TGCGCCAGCAGTGGAACTGGAGCCCCCGTTTACGAGCAGTACTTC	CASSGTGAPVYEQYF
NA	TRBV4-2	TRBJ2-2	NA	TGTGCCAGCAGCCAAGACGACCTGGGGGGGGAGCTGTTTTTT	CASSQDDLGGELFF
few	TRBV29-1	TRBJ1-2	TRBD1	TGCAGCACCGCCGGAGGGGGCTTCCCGGGCTACACCTTC	CSTAGGGFPGYTF
few	TRBV7-2	TRBJ2-7	TRBD1	TGTGCCAGCAGCTGGACCGGGACAGGGGGCGACGAGCAGTACTTC	CASSWTGTGGDEQYF
NA	TRBV6-2/TRBV6-3	TRBJ2-6	TRBD2	TGTGCCACCGCCTATCTAGCGGGATCTTCCACTGGGGCCAACGTCCTGACTTTC	CATAYLAGSSTGANVLTF
many	TRBV3-1	TRBJ1-5	NA	TGTGCCAGCAGCCAAACGGAGCGAGGAAAGCCCCAGCATTTT	CASSQTERGKPQHF
NA	TRBV4-1	TRBJ2-5	TRBD1	TGCGCCAGCAGCCAAGACAGGGGGCGTCAAGAGACCCAGTACTTC	CASSQDRGRQETQYF
NA	TRBV7-2	TRBJ2-7	NA	TGTGCCAGCAGCCCCATGTCCTACGAGCAGTACTTC	CASSPMSYEQYF
many	TRBV7-9	TRBJ1-5	NA	TGTGCCAGCAGCGAACAGGGCCAGCCCCAGCATTTT	CASSEQGQPQHF
few	TRBV9	TRBJ1-2	NA	TGTGCCAGCAGCGTAGCTCCGTCAGCAAGCTATGGCTACACCTTC	CASSVAPSASYGYTF
many	TRBV5-1	TRBJ1-1	NA	TGCGCCAGCAGCTTGGTGGGCAGAGGGTCCGTAAACACTGAAGCTTTCTTT	CASSLVGRGSVNTEAFF
few	TRBV14	TRBJ2-2	NA	TGTGCCAGCAGCCAGTGGAACGGGGAGCTGTTTTTT	CASSQWNGELFF
few	TRBV27	TRBJ2-1	TRBD2	TGTGCCAGCAGTCCGTTTAGCGGGCCCTCCTACAATGAGCAGTTCTTC	CASSPFSGPSYNEQFF
NA	TRBV3-1	TRBJ2-1	NA	TGTGCCTGCTGCCAAGAGGTAGCTTGGGGGCCTGGTAGTGAGCAGTTCTTC	CACCQEVAWGPGSEQFF
few	TRBV7-8	TRBJ1-1	NA	TGTGCCAGCAGCCTCGGGATAGGCTGGGGCACTGAAGCTTTCTTT	CASSLGIGWGTEAFF
few	TRBV5-1	TRBJ1-6	NA	TGCGCCAGCAGCTTGAAGACCGATTATAATTCACCCCTCCACTTT	CASSLKTDYNSPLHF
NA	TRBV5-6	TRBJ1-6	NA	TGTGCCAGCAGCTTCGGGAATTCACCCCTCCACTTT	CASSFGNSPLHF
few	TRBV18	TRBJ2-3	TRBD2	TGTGCCAGCTCCCCAGCGGGAGGGCCGATTTTCTTTCATACGCAGTATTTT	CASSPAGGPIFFHTQYF
NA	TRBV7-9	TRBJ1-1	NA	TGTGCCAGCAGCTTAAAAGGAGGGGGAATGAACACTGAAGCTTTCTTT	CASSLKGGGMNTEAFF
few	TRBV2	TRBJ2-3	NA	TGTGCCAGCAGTGAAGGGCAGGGCACAGATACGCAGTATTTT	CASSEGQGTDTQYF
few	TRBV11-2	TRBJ2-1	TRBD2	TGTGCCAGCAGCTTAGTGGGAGCGGGAGTCAACAATGAGCAGTTCTTC	CASSLVGAGVNNEQFF
few	TRBV7-6	TRBJ2-3	NA	TGTGCCAGCAGCTTAGATACGGGGGCCTCATCGGCAGATACGCAGTATTTT	CASSLDTGASSADTQYF
many	TRBV4-1	TRBJ1-2	NA	TGCGCCAGCAGCCAAGAACCCAGGGGAAGTGGCTACACCTTC	CASSQEPRGSGYTF
NA	TRBV29-1	TRBJ2-7	NA	TGCAGCGTTGAAGAGCGGGGCAGCTCCTACGAGCAGTACTTC	CSVEERGSSYEQYF
many	TRBV12-3/TRBV12-4	TRBJ2-7	NA	TGTGCCAGCAGTTTAACAGGGCCAATCGACGAGCAGTACTTC	CASSLTGPIDEQYF